This TCR beta chain emerged from a study of blood T cell repertoires in COVID-19. Looking at the study overall: Acute and convalescent COVID-19 specimens originated in the United States, Italy and Spain. T cells, B-cell-depleted T cells, or PBMCs provided the cDNA or gDNA that served as material.

This CDR3 contains 16 residues. Germline CDR1 WSHSY, CDR2 SAAADI. V trimming: 6 bases; J trimming: 2 bases; junction bases outside the gene matches: 10. As originally analysed: From reference gene primer amplification, estimates of nucleated cell counts were derived. Data came from immunoSEQ multiplex PCR; TCRdb stores just in-frame clones and leaves some out. V and J calls and clone size are those listed in that table; D and trimming were worked out from the DNA. The sample contains fewer than 130,000 clones, approximately 67% of which appear only once. Sequencing was carried out using peripheral blood. This TCR was recovered from a woman in her sixties with acute or convalescent COVID-19. This chain connects TRBV10-2 to TRBJ2-7, with 10 bases lining up with TRBD2. CDR3 sequence: CASRPPTSGVPYEQYF. The CDR3 region has the DNA TGCGCCAGCAGACCCCCTACTAGCGGGGTACCCTACGAGCAGTACTTC.